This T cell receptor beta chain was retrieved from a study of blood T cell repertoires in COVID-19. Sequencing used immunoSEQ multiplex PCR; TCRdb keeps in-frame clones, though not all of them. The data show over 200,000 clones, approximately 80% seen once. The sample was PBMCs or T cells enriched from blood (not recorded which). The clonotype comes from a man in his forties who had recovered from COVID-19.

CDR3 nucleotide sequence: TGTGCCAGCAGAACAGGGGGAGCTAACTATGGCTACACCTTC. Its translation is CASRTGGANYGYTF. The chain is built from TRBV5-4 and TRBJ1-2; 8 bases match TRBD1. The germline gives CDR1 SGHNT, CDR2 YYREEE (reference sequence). CDR3 length: 14 amino acids. J was trimmed by 0 bases and V by 5 bases; bases with no gene match: 3.